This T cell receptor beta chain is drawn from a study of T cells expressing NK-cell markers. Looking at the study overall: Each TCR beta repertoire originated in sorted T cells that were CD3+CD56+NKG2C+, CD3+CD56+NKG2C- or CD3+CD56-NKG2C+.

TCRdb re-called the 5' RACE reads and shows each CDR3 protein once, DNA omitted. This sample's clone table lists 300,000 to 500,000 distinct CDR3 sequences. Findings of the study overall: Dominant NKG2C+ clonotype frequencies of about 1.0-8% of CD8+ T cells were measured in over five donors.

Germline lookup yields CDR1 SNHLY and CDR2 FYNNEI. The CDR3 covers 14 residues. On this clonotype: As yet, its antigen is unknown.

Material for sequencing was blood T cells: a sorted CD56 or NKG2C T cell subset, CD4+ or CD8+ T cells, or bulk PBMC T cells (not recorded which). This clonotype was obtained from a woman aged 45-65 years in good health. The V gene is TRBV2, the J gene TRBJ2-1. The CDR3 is CARSGRGSYNEQFF.